The rows below give T cell receptor beta chains drawn from one sample of a study of T cells in Graves' hyperthyroidism and ophthalmopathy. TCRdb independently ran MiXCR on the multiplex PCR reads; one entry per CDR3 protein. Found here are roughly 330,000 distinct CDR3 sequences, 16% of them singletons; the top ten hold around 34%. The sequenced sample was blood. The receptors were gathered from a young man with Graves' hyperthyroidism. The CDR3 runs from the conserved cysteine through the conserved F or W. D genes are given only for firm matches. Size is omitted from some rows. Given values are once, few, many or a class for expanded clones.

d_gene	abundance	len	v_gene	j_gene	CDR3aa	CDR3nt
TRBD2	many	16	TRBV7-8	TRBJ2-1	CASSARLAGVGNEQFF	TGTGCCAGCAGCGCGAGACTAGCGGGAGTGGGGAATGAGCAGTTCTTC
TRBD1	few	14	TRBV5-4	TRBJ2-7	CASSPTGGLGEQYF	TGTGCCAGCAGCCCAACAGGGGGTTTAGGCGAGCAGTACTTC
TRBD2	many	19	TRBV6-2/TRBV6-3	TRBJ2-1	CASSYFPSGSVGSYNEQFF	TGTGCCAGCAGTTACTTTCCTAGCGGGAGTGTGGGCTCCTACAATGAGCAGTTCTTC
-	few	15	TRBV4-1	TRBJ1-1	CASSPYRRGGTEAFF	TGCGCCAGCAGCCCGTATCGAAGGGGGGGAACTGAAGCTTTCTTT
-	few	13	TRBV29-1	TRBJ1-1	CSGSRAWDTEAFF	TGCAGCGGATCGCGGGCGTGGGACACTGAAGCTTTCTTT
-	-	15	TRBV3-1	TRBJ1-2	CASSDGLEQNYGYTF	TGTGCCAGCTCCGATGGTTTGGAACAGAACTATGGCTACACCTTC
-	-	14	TRBV18	TRBJ2-1	CASSPQGYYNEQFF	TGTGCCAGCTCACCACAGGGATACTACAATGAGCAGTTCTTC
TRBD1	few	14	TRBV6-1	TRBJ2-7	CAASRDSLSYEQYF	TGTGCCGCAAGCCGGGACAGTCTATCCTACGAGCAGTACTTC
-	few	11	TRBV6-2/TRBV6-3	TRBJ2-3	CASTGEDTQYF	TGTGCCAGCACGGGGGAGGATACGCAGTATTTT
-	few	15	TRBV7-9	TRBJ2-1	CASSPQNRQSDEQFF	TGTGCCAGCAGCCCCCAAAACCGACAGTCCGATGAGCAGTTCTTC
-	many	13	TRBV18	TRBJ1-6	CASCDSYNSPLHF	TGTGCCAGCTGCGACTCCTATAATTCACCCCTCCACTTT
-	-	14	TRBV20-1	TRBJ2-1	CSAQLGGGPNEQFF	TGCAGTGCTCAACTAGGGGGAGGACCCAATGAGCAGTTCTTC
-	-	15	TRBV20-1	TRBJ1-2	CSAEAGIGGGYGYTF	TGCAGTGCTGAGGCGGGGATTGGGGGTGGCTATGGCTACACCTTC
-	-	14	TRBV5-1	TRBJ2-7	CASSFWGANYEQYF	TGCGCCAGCAGCTTCTGGGGGGCGAACTACGAGCAGTACTTC
TRBD2	-	15	TRBV9	TRBJ2-1	CASSPSGRGGDEQFF	TGTGCCAGCAGCCCTAGCGGGAGGGGGGGCGATGAGCAGTTCTTC
TRBD2	few	12	TRBV29-1	TRBJ2-3	CSVTGGTDTQYF	TGCAGCGTCACGGGGGGGACTGATACGCAGTATTTT
-	many	14	TRBV18	TRBJ1-3	CASSPDGTGNTIYF	TGTGCCAGCTCGCCGGATGGAACTGGAAACACCATATATTTT
TRBD1	-	12	TRBV20-1	TRBJ1-2	CSAREQGYGYTF	TGCAGTGCTAGGGAACAGGGGTATGGCTACACCTTC
-	many	15	TRBV5-1	TRBJ2-3	CASSLPAGKTDTQYF	TGCGCCAGCAGCTTGCCCGCAGGGAAGACAGATACGCAGTATTTT
-	many	14	TRBV11-1	TRBJ2-2	CASSSGIATGELFF	TGTGCCAGCAGCTCGGGAATTGCTACCGGGGAGCTGTTTTTT
-	many	16	TRBV5-1	TRBJ1-2	CASSESIAGGGQGYTF	TGCGCCAGCAGCGAAAGCATTGCGGGGGGCGGACAGGGCTACACCTTC
TRBD1	few	15	TRBV30	TRBJ2-5	CAWGEAGTGKETQYF	TGTGCCTGGGGGGAAGCCGGGACAGGGAAGGAGACCCAGTACTTC
-	many	14	TRBV27	TRBJ2-7	CASSLRGSTYEQYF	TGTGCCAGCAGTTTACGGGGGTCCACCTACGAGCAGTACTTC
TRBD1	many	13	TRBV2	TRBJ2-7	CASKGDSSYEQYF	TGTGCCAGCAAGGGGGACAGTTCCTACGAGCAGTACTTC
-	many	11	TRBV10-3	TRBJ2-7	CAISESDEQYF	TGTGCCATCAGTGAGTCAGACGAGCAGTACTTC
TRBD2	-	20	TRBV20-1	TRBJ2-7	CSARDFNGEGGGLAGSEQYF	TGCAGTGCTAGAGATTTTAATGGAGAGGGGGGGGGACTAGCGGGAAGCGAGCAGTACTTC
-	many	12	TRBV20-1	TRBJ1-2	CSATGQNRGYTF	TGCAGTGCCACGGGGCAGAACCGTGGCTACACCTTC
-	-	16	TRBV29-1	TRBJ1-2	CSVPAQSWAGSYGYTF	TGCAGCGTTCCCGCCCAATCGTGGGCAGGCTCCTATGGCTACACCTTC